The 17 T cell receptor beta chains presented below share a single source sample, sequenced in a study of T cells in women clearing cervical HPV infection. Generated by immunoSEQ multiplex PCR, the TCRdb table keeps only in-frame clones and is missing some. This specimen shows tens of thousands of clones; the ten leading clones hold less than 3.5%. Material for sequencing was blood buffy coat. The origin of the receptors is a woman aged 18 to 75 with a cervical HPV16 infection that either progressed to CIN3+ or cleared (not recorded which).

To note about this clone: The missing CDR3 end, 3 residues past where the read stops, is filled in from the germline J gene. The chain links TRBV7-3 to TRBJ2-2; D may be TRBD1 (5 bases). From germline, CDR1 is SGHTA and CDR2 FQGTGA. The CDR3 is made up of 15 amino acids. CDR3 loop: CASSLTGSGANVLFF. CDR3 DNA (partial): TGTGCCAGCAGCTTAACGGGTTCTGGGGCCAACGTG.

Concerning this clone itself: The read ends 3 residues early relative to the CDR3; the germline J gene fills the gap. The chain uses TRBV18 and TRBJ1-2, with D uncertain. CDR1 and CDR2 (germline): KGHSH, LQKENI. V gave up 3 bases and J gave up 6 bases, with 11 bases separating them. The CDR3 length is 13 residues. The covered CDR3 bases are TGTGCCAGCTCACCCGGGCGCGGGGATGGC. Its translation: CASSPGRGDG. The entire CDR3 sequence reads CASSPGRGDGYTF.

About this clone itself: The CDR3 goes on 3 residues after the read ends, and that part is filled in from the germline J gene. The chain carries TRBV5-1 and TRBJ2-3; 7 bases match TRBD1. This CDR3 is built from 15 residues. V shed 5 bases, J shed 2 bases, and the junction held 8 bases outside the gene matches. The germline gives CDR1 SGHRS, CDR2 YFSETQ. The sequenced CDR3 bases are TGCGCCAGCAGATTAACCGGGACAGACACAGATACG. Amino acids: CASRLTGTDTDT. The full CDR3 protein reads CASRLTGTDTDTQYF.

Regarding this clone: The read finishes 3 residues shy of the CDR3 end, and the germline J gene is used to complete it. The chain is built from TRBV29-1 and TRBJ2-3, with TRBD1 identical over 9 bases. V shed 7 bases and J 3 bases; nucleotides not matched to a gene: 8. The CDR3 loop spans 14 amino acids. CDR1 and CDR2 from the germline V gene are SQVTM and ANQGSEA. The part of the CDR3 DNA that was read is TGCAGCGCCTCCGGGACAGGGTTGACAGATACG. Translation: CSASGTGLTDT. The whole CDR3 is CSASGTGLTDTQYF.

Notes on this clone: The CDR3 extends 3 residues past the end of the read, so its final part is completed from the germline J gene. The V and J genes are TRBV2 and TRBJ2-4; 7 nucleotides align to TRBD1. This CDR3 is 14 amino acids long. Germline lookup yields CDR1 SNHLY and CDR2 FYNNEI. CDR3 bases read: TGTGCCAGCAGTGAAGGGGGACAGAACTATGGT. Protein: CASSEGGQNYG. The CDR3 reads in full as CASSEGGQNYGQYF.

The CDR3 loop reads CAISQGYEQYF. The CDR3 DNA, read in part, is TGTGCCATCAGCCAGGGCTACGAG. This chain connects TRBV10-3 to TRBJ2-7; perhaps TRBD1 as D (5 bases). The sequence runs out 3 residues before the end of the CDR3; the remainder is reconstructed from the germline J gene. Germline V lookup: CDR1 ENHRY, CDR2 SYGVKD. V lost 6 bases and J 3 bases, leaving 6 bases between the germline ends. The length of the CDR3 is 11 residues.

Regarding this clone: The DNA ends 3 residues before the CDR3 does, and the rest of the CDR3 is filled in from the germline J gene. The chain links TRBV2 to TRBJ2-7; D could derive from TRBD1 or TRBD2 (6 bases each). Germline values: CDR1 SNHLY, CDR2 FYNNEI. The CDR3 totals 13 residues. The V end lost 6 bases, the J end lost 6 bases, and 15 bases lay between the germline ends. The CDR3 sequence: CASRSRQEGEQYF. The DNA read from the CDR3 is TGTGCCAGCAGGAGTCGACAGGAGGGCGAG.

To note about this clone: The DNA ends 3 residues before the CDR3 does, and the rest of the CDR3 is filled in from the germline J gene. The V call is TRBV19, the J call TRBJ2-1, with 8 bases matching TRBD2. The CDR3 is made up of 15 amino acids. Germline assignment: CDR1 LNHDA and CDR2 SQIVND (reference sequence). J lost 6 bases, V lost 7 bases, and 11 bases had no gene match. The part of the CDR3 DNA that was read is TGTGCCAGTACTAGCTTAGCGGGGATAGGCAATGAG. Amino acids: CASTSLAGIGNE. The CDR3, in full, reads CASTSLAGIGNEQFF.

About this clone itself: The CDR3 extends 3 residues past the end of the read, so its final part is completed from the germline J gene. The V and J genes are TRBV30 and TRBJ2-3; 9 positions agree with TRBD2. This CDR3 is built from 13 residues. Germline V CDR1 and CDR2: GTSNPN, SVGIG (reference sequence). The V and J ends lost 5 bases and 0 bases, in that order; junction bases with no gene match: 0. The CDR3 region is CAWAGGSTDTQYF. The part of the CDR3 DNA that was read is TGTGCCTGGGCGGGAGGGAGCACAGATACG.

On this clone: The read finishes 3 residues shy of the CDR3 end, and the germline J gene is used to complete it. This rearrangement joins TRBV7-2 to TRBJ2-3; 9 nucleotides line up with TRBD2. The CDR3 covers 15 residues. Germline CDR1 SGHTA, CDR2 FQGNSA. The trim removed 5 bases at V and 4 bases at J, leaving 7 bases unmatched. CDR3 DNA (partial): TGTGCCAGCAGCCCGATAGCGGGAGTAGCAGATACG. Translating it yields CASSPIAGVADT. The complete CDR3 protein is CASSPIAGVADTQYF.

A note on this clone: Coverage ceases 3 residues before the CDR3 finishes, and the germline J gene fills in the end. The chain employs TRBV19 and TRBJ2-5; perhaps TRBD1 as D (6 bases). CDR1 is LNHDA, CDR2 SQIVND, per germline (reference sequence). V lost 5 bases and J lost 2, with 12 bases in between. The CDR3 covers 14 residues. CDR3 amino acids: CASSSGTNQETQYF. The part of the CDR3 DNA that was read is TGTGCCAGTAGTTCCGGGACAAATCAAGAGACC.

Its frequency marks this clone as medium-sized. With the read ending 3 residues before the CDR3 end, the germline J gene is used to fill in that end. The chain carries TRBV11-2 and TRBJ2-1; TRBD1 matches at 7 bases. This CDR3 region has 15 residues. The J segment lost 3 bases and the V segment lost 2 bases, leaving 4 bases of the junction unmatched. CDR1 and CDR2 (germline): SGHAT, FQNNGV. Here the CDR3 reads CASSLRQGIYNEQFF. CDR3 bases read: TGTGCCAGCAGCTTAAGACAGGGCATCTACAATGAG.

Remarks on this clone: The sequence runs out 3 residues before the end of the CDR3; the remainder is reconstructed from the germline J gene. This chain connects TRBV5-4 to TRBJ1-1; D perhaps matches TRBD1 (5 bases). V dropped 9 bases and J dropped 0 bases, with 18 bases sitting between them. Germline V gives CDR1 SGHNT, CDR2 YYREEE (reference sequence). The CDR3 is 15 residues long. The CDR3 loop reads CATHRDFALNTEAFF. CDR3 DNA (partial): TGTGCCACCCACCGGGACTTTGCTTTGAACACTGAA. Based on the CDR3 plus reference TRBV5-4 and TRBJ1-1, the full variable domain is ETGVTQSPTHLIKTRGQQVTLRCSSQSGHNTVSWYQQALGQGPQFIFQYYREEENGRGNFPPRFSGLQFPNYSSELNVNALELDDSALYLCATHRDFALNTEAFFGQGTRLTVV.

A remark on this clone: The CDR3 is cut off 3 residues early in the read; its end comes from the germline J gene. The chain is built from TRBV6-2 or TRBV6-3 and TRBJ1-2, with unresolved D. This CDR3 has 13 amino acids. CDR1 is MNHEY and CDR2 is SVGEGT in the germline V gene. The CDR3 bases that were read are TGTGCCAGCAGTTACCAACACGAAAACATC. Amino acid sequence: CASSYQHENI. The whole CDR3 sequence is CASSYQHENIYTF.

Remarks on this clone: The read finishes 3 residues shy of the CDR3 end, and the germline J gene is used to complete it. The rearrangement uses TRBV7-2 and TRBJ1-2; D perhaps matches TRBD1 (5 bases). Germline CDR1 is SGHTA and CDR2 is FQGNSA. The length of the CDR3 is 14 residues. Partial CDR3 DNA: TGTGCCAGCAGCACCTGGGACTGGGCTAATGAC. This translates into CASSTWDWAND. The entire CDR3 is CASSTWDWANDYTF.

This CDR3 is CASGGQGKQSSNQPQYF. The sequenced part of the CDR3 DNA is TGTGCCAGTGGCGGACAGGGGAAGCAATCTAGCAATCAGCCG. The chain uses TRBV19 and TRBJ2-3; 9 bases are shared with TRBD1. The read terminates 3 residues ahead of where the CDR3 ends, so the germline J gene completes it. The germline CDR1 and CDR2 sequences are LNHDA and SQIVND (reference sequence). The CDR3 runs 17 residues. The full variable domain, rest sourced from reference TRBV19 and TRBJ2-3, is DGGITQSPKYLFRKEGQNVTLSCEQNLNHDAMYWYRQDPGQGLRLIYYSQIVNDFQKGDIAEGYSVSREKKESFPLTVTSAQKNPTAFYLCASGGQGKQSSNQPQYFGPGTRLTVL.

Here the CDR3 reads CASSSDRRSYEQYF. The CDR3 bases that were read are TGTGCCAGCAGTTCAGACAGGCGATCCTACGAG. This chain uses TRBV28 with TRBJ2-7, with D possibly being TRBD1 (6 bases). The read finishes 3 residues shy of the CDR3 end, and the germline J gene is used to complete it. The CDR3 is made up of 14 amino acids. Germline CDR1 reads MDHEN; CDR2 reads SYDVKM. V was trimmed by 4 bases and J by 1 base, leaving 11 bases between them.